The clone carrying this T cell receptor (beta chain) was counted between two and nine times. Its antigen is as yet unknown. The data originate from a study of CD8 T cells in ankylosing spondylitis. Study-wide results and caveats: Disease-linked clones were reportedly significantly enriched in matched ankylosing spondylitis synovial fluid. Some motif variants were previously reported in reactive arthritis synovial fluid and blood. Relatively rare in peripheral blood, disease-linked clones were also CD8+. It appeared that ankylosing spondylitis blood was characterized by a TCR beta motif of several highly homologous variants.

Libraries for TCR beta were made by quantitative 5'-RACE with molecular barcodes. TCRdb re-called the 5' RACE reads through MiXCR, storing one row per CDR3 protein. The sample yields about 750,000 distinct CDR3 sequences, 15% to 20% seen once. The origin of this receptor is a male donor with ankylosing spondylitis. The specimen was blood, either unsorted or a sorted T cell fraction (not recorded which).

Written as DNA, the CDR3 is TGTGCCAGCAGTTTTATTATATATCAAGCCAAAAACATTCAGTACTTC. This gives the protein CASSFIIYQAKNIQYF. The chain has TRBV12-3 or TRBV12-4 and TRBJ2-4, with D hard to call. V gave up 3 bases and J gave up 0 bases, with 12 bases separating them. This CDR3 is built from 16 residues.